A single sample gave rise to the 2 T cell receptor beta chains below, sequenced in a study of PD-L1 blockade in urothelial cancer. As for time point: peripheral blood 6 weeks after treatment start. Generated by immunoSEQ multiplex PCR, the TCRdb table keeps only in-frame clones and is missing some. The sample contains about 120,000 clones, more than 70% of which appear only once. The sequencing used PBMCs, collected around atezolizumab (anti-PD-L1) treatment. The receptors stem from a man aged 45-65 years with urothelial cancer.

The chain carries TRBV5-5 and TRBJ2-7; TRBD1 agrees at 9 bases. This CDR3 is built from 15 residues. Germline CDR1 and CDR2: SGHKS and YYEKEE (reference sequence). V was pared by 2 bases and J by 2 bases, with 5 bases of the junction left unmatched. The CDR3 DNA follows: TGTGCCAGCAGCTTAAGACAGGGGGGTACCTACGAGCAGTACTTC. Its translation is CASSLRQGGTYEQYF.

This clone was seen once. V usage is TRBV7-9 and J usage is TRBJ1-2, with unresolved D. Deletions cut 0 bases from V and 2 bases from J, with 7 bases between. From germline, CDR1 is SEHNR and CDR2 FQNEAQ (reference sequence). The CDR3 length is 14 residues. CDR3 DNA: TGTGCCAGCAGCTTAGCCGGAGGGAACTATGGCTACACCTTC. It codes for CASSLAGGNYGYTF.